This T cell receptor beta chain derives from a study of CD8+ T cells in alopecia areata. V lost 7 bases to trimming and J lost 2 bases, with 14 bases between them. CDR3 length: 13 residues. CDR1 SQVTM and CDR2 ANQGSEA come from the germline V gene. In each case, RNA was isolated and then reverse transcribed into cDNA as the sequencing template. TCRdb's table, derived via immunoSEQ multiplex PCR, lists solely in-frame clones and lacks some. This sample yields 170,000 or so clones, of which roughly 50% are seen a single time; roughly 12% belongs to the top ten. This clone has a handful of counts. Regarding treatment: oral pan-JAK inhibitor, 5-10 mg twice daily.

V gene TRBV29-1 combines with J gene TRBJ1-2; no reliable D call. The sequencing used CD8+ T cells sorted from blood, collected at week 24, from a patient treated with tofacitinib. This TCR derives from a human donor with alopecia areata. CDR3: CSAPQESNYGYTF. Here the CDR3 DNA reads TGCAGCGCCCCCCAGGAGTCGAACTATGGCTACACCTTC.